The clone carrying this TCR beta chain was picked up a small number of times. Both 60 Vbeta primers and 13 Jbeta primers went into the PCR. Libraries were prepared by immunoSEQ multiplex PCR; TCRdb keeps only in-frame clonotypes and omits some of them. Among 130,000 to 150,000 clones, around 65% were seen once, and the ten largest hold 2.5% to 3.5%. The entry originates in a study of cytomegalovirus exposure and HLA in healthy donors. The ends were cut back, 8 bases at V and 2 bases at J, with 12 bases in the middle. CDR3 length: 13 residues. Germline CDR1 reads SNHLY; CDR2 reads FYNNEI. This TCR derives from a woman under 40 in good health and CMV-seropositive. Source material: PBMCs. The genes are TRBV2 and TRBJ2-5, with D possibly TRBD1 on 6 matching bases. The CDR3 spells CASLGTKQETQYF. CDR3 nucleotides: TGTGCCAGCCTGGGGACAAAGCAAGAGACCCAGTACTTC.